A selection of T cell receptor beta chains follows, all from one sample in a study of shared clonotypes between healthy human individuals. Using immunoSEQ multiplex PCR, the repertoire was profiled, and TCRdb retains in-frame clones only, with some absent. The sample shows about 1 million clones, about three quarters of them seen only once. Specimen: memory CD4+ T cells sorted from blood. The origin of the receptors is a man between 18 and 35 years old in good health. CDR3s include the opening cysteine and the closing phenylalanine or tryptophan. The order of the fields is clone size, J gene, D gene, V gene, CDR3 protein, CDR3 DNA. The D gene is left open where the match is weak. Size is stated for part of the rows, as once, few or many counts, or as a class when the clone is expanded.

size: once; J: TRBJ1-1; D: TRBD1; V: TRBV5-8; CDR3: CASSLTSGGKPEAFF; DNA: TGTGCCAGCAGCTTGACGTCAGGGGGGAAGCCTGAAGCTTTCTTT
size: NA; J: TRBJ2-7; D: NA; V: TRBV6-1; CDR3: CASSEGDGTSYEQYF; DNA: TGTGCCAGCAGTGAGGGGGACGGGACCTCCTACGAGCAGTACTTC
size: NA; J: TRBJ2-7; D: TRBD1; V: TRBV2; CDR3: CASSKGQGSYEQYF; DNA: TGTGCCAGCAGCAAGGGACAGGGATCCTACGAGCAGTACTTC
size: NA; J: TRBJ2-7; D: TRBD2; V: TRBV6-5; CDR3: CASSYSPLAASYEQYF; DNA: TGTGCCAGCAGTTACTCGCCGCTAGCGGCCTCCTACGAGCAGTACTTC
size: NA; J: TRBJ2-1; D: NA; V: TRBV10-2; CDR3: CASRGGGVAEQFF; DNA: TGCGCCAGCAGAGGGGGTGGTGTAGCAGAGCAGTTCTTC
size: NA; J: TRBJ1-2; D: TRBD1; V: TRBV27; CDR3: CASSKNHRGENTF; DNA: TGTGCCAGCAGCAAGAACCACAGGGGAGAGAACACCTTC
size: few; J: TRBJ2-1; D: NA; V: TRBV9; CDR3: CASSPTAYSYNEQFF; DNA: TGTGCCAGCAGCCCGACAGCTTACTCCTACAATGAGCAGTTCTTC
size: NA; J: TRBJ1-1; D: NA; V: TRBV6-5; CDR3: CASSLKNTEAFF; DNA: TGTGCCAGCAGTTTAAAGAACACTGAAGCTTTCTTT
size: NA; J: TRBJ1-5; D: NA; V: TRBV6-5; CDR3: CASSHRELGQPQHF; DNA: TGTGCCAGCAGTCACAGGGAGCTCGGTCAGCCCCAGCATTTT
size: NA; J: TRBJ1-4; D: NA; V: TRBV4-1; CDR3: CASSQDGSREKLFF; DNA: TGCGCCAGCAGCCAAGATGGGAGTCGCGAAAAACTGTTTTTT
size: NA; J: TRBJ2-5; D: NA; V: TRBV7-2; CDR3: CASSLAEEASRRETQYF; DNA: TGTGCCAGCAGCTTAGCGGAAGAGGCCAGCAGGAGAGAGACCCAGTACTTC
size: NA; J: TRBJ1-2; D: NA; V: TRBV10-1; CDR3: CASSEQPFYGYTF; DNA: TGCGCCAGCAGTGAACAGCCGTTCTATGGCTACACCTTC
size: once; J: TRBJ2-1; D: NA; V: TRBV5-1; CDR3: CASSLVGADNEQFF; DNA: TGCGCCAGCAGCTTGGTGGGGGCAGACAATGAGCAGTTCTTC
size: NA; J: TRBJ1-2; D: NA; V: TRBV28; CDR3: CASSLSGPQSFDYTF; DNA: TGTGCCAGCAGTTTATCGGGTCCCCAAAGTTTCGACTACACCTTC
size: NA; J: TRBJ1-1; D: NA; V: TRBV5-1; CDR3: CASSRVLGDTEAFF; DNA: TGCGCCAGCAGTCGGGTCTTAGGGGACACTGAAGCTTTCTTT
size: NA; J: TRBJ2-3; D: NA; V: TRBV5-4; CDR3: CASSSAGTPADTQYF; DNA: TGTGCCAGCAGCTCTGCGGGGACCCCGGCAGATACGCAGTATTTT
size: NA; J: TRBJ2-3; D: NA; V: TRBV27; CDR3: CASSPKTGTDTQYF; DNA: TGTGCCAGCAGTCCTAAGACAGGCACAGATACGCAGTATTTT
size: NA; J: TRBJ2-6; D: TRBD2; V: TRBV19; CDR3: CASSNPASWTSGGPSSGANVLTF; DNA: TGTGCCAGTAGTAATCCCGCTTCATGGACTAGCGGGGGACCCAGCTCTGGGGCCAACGTCCTGACTTTC
size: once; J: TRBJ1-2; D: NA; V: TRBV15; CDR3: CATSREDGYGYTF; DNA: TGTGCCACCAGCAGAGAAGATGGATACGGCTACACCTTC
size: few; J: TRBJ2-2; D: NA; V: TRBV7-2; CDR3: CASSQYRASNTGELFF; DNA: TGTGCCAGCAGCCAGTACAGGGCTTCGAACACCGGGGAGCTGTTTTTT
size: NA; J: TRBJ2-2; D: NA; V: TRBV10-1; CDR3: CASSEVTVNTGELFF; DNA: TGCGCCAGCAGTGAGGTTACAGTGAACACCGGGGAGCTGTTTTTT
size: NA; J: TRBJ1-1; D: NA; V: TRBV27; CDR3: CASSSVGGVSFF; DNA: TGTGCCAGCAGTTCGGTTGGGGGCGTATCTTTCTTT
size: many; J: TRBJ1-2; D: NA; V: TRBV10-2; CDR3: CASSESGGEDGYTF; DNA: TGCGCCAGCAGTGAGTCGGGTGGGGAGGATGGCTACACCTTC
size: few; J: TRBJ1-6; D: NA; V: TRBV5-6; CDR3: CASSWTNLRGDSPLHF; DNA: TGTGCCAGCAGCTGGACGAATTTGCGGGGGGATTCACCCCTCCACTTT
size: NA; J: TRBJ1-4; D: NA; V: TRBV30; CDR3: CAWTGQSGGEKLFF; DNA: TGTGCCTGGACCGGACAGTCCGGAGGTGAAAAACTGTTTTTT
size: few; J: TRBJ1-1; D: NA; V: TRBV9; CDR3: CASSLRTLLDGTEAFF; DNA: TGTGCCAGCAGCCTTCGGACTTTATTAGATGGGACTGAAGCTTTCTTT
size: NA; J: TRBJ2-1; D: NA; V: TRBV28; CDR3: CASSGRGEQFF; DNA: TGTGCCAGCAGTGGCCGGGGGGAGCAGTTCTTC
size: NA; J: TRBJ2-2; D: NA; V: TRBV5-6; CDR3: CASSLVETVNTGELFF; DNA: TGTGCCAGCAGCTTGGTAGAGACAGTGAACACCGGGGAGCTGTTTTTT
size: NA; J: TRBJ2-7; D: NA; V: TRBV6-1; CDR3: CASGRGYEQYF; DNA: TGTGCCAGCGGCAGGGGCTACGAGCAGTACTTC
size: NA; J: TRBJ2-6; D: TRBD1; V: TRBV9; CDR3: CASSPGQASSGANVLTF; DNA: TGTGCCAGCAGCCCGGGACAGGCAAGCTCTGGGGCCAACGTCCTGACTTTC
size: once; J: TRBJ2-1; D: NA; V: TRBV18; CDR3: CASSQSRNEQFF; DNA: TGTGCCAGCTCACAAAGCAGAAATGAGCAGTTCTTC
size: NA; J: TRBJ2-2; D: TRBD2; V: TRBV7-2; CDR3: CASSLFPGLAGGNTGELFF; DNA: TGTGCCAGCAGCTTATTTCCGGGACTAGCGGGGGGGAACACCGGGGAGCTGTTTTTT
size: NA; J: TRBJ1-6; D: NA; V: TRBV28; CDR3: CASRIRQGFDSNSPLHF; DNA: TGTGCCAGCAGGATCCGCCAGGGTTTTGACTCAAATTCACCCCTCCACTTT
size: NA; J: TRBJ2-2; D: TRBD2; V: TRBV11-2; CDR3: CASSLGRVASGFTGELFF; DNA: TGTGCCAGCAGCTTAGGACGTGTTGCTAGCGGGTTCACCGGGGAGCTGTTTTTT
size: NA; J: TRBJ2-3; D: TRBD1; V: TRBV2; CDR3: CASGAHRGRDTDTQYF; DNA: TGTGCCAGCGGGGCACACAGGGGGCGCGACACAGATACGCAGTATTTT
size: NA; J: TRBJ2-5; D: NA; V: TRBV6-5; CDR3: CASSPAFTQETQYF; DNA: TGTGCCAGCAGTCCAGCCTTTACCCAAGAGACCCAGTACTTC
size: NA; J: TRBJ2-5; D: TRBD2; V: TRBV4-2; CDR3: CASSQDTGGTGETQYF; DNA: TGTGCCAGCAGCCAAGATACGGGGGGAACGGGGGAGACCCAGTACTTC